The text below deals with one TCR beta chain. The germline V gene encodes CDR1 MDHEN and CDR2 SYDVKM. The V and J ends lost 1 base and 2 bases respectively, with 9 bases between them. The length of the CDR3 is 14 residues. This specimen comes from a study of relationships among human T cell subsets. Pooled CD4+ and CD8+ T cells were bead-selected with anti-CD45RA to get naive and transitional cells. The T cell receptor alpha and beta CDR3 regions were amplified from mRNA by semiquantitative ARM-PCR. Exponential amplification used communal superprimers after tagged nested gene-specific primers in ARM-PCR. TCRdb re-derived calls from the multiplex PCR reads in MiXCR, one entry per CDR3 protein. Counted here are 7,000 to 9,500 distinct CDR3 sequences, about two thirds occurring once; the ten biggest clones make up about half.

The sample comprised naive and transitional (CD45RA+) T cells sorted from blood. V and J are TRBV28 and TRBJ2-7, with a weak D call TRBD2 (6 bases). The clonotype comes from a man aged 35 to 55 in good health. CDR3 DNA sequence: TGTGCCAGCAGTTTATCGGGGAGGCCCTACGAGCAGTACTTC. It is translated as CASSLSGRPYEQYF.